The 15 T cell receptor beta chains given below trace back to one sample, sequenced in a study of T cells in Graves' hyperthyroidism and ophthalmopathy. There were TCR beta CDR3 regions amplified from RNA transcripts. The HTBI primer set was used in a first-round RT-PCR of the TCR CDR3. TCRdb reprocessed the multiplex PCR reads with MiXCR, giving one entry per CDR3 protein. Of 600,000 to 700,000 distinct CDR3 sequences detected, about 45% appear once; the ten largest clones hold less than 9%. Sequenced sample: peripheral blood or thyroid tissue (not recorded which). The receptors derive from an adult man with Graves' disease, either hyperthyroidism or ophthalmopathy (not recorded which).

This chain joins TRBV30 and TRBJ2-6; possibly TRBD1 or TRBD2 for D (5 bases each). The V gene's germline CDR1 is GTSNPN and CDR2 SVGIG (reference sequence). CDR3 length: 16 residues. Deletions cut 1 base from V and 4 bases from J, with 14 bases between. The CDR3 DNA reads TGTGCCTGGAGTGACCCGGGGCGGCGCGGGGCCAACGTCCTGACTTTC. Protein sequence: CAWSDPGRRGANVLTF.

Regarding this clonotype: The junction departs from germline at one end; a sequencing error may be responsible. The chain joins TRBV12-3 or TRBV12-4 to TRBJ1-4; D unclear. The CDR3 has 13 residues. The CDR3 sequence is CAGSLTTEEKLFF. CDR3 coding DNA: TGTGCCGGCAGTTTGACGACCGAAGAAAAACTGTTTTTT.

For this clonotype: At one of its ends the junction is not consistent with the germline gene, which may arise from a read error. The chain is built from TRBV9 and TRBJ2-7, with a possible D match to TRBD2 (6 bases). The CDR3 is 15 amino acids. Looked up from germline, CDR1 is SGDLS and CDR2 is YYNGEE. CDR3 nucleotides: TGTGCCAACAGCTTAGTGAGGGGACTGCCATACGAGCAGTACTTC. It encodes CANSLVRGLPYEQYF.

This clonotype was detected ten times or more. This chain links TRBV5-6 with TRBJ1-3, with a tentative D call TRBD1 (6 bases). The CDR3 spans 14 residues. The germline CDR1 and CDR2 sequences are SGHDT and YYEEEE. Trimming removed 0 bases from V and 4 bases from J, with 8 bases in between. The CDR3 DNA reads TGTGCCAGCAGCTTGGCAGGGGTCGGAAACACCATATATTTT. Amino acids: CASSLAGVGNTIYF.

Only a few counts were recorded for this clonotype. The chain carries TRBV15 and TRBJ2-7, with a weak D call TRBD1 (5 bases). V lost 3 bases, J lost 9 bases, and 12 bases lay in between. Germline V lookup: CDR1 LNHNV, CDR2 YYDKDF (reference sequence). There are 12 residues in the CDR3. The CDR3 coding sequence is TGTGCCACCAGCAGGGCAGGGTCGGGGCAGTACTTC. It translates to CATSRAGSGQYF.

Many counts were recorded for this clonotype. This chain links TRBV29-1 with TRBJ1-2; 8 nucleotides align to TRBD1. V was clipped by 4 bases and J by 7 bases; unmatched bases: 5. This CDR3 is built from 12 residues. Germline CDR1 reads SQVTM; CDR2 reads ANQGSEA. The CDR3 is CSVGGTGGGYTF. The CDR3 DNA sequence: TGCAGCGTTGGGGGGACAGGAGGTGGCTACACCTTC.

At least ten counts were recorded for this clonotype. The V and J genes are TRBV2 and TRBJ1-1, with D possibly TRBD1 on 6 matching bases. V was shortened by 4 bases and J by 2 bases, with 11 bases between the two germline ends. Germline V gene lookup returns CDR1 SNHLY and CDR2 FYNNEI. The CDR3 totals 14 residues. CDR3 amino acids: CASSVGQPNTEAFF. The CDR3 nucleotides are TGTGCCAGCAGTGTAGGACAGCCAAACACTGAAGCTTTCTTT. Full variable domain (rest looked up from reference TRBV2 and TRBJ1-1): EPEVTQTPSHQVTQMGQEVILRCVPISNHLYFYWYRQILGQKVEFLVSFYNNEISEKSEIFDDQFSVERPDGSNFTLKIRSTKLEDSAMYFCASSVGQPNTEAFFGQGTRLTVV.

The chain links TRBV2 to TRBJ1-5; 7 nucleotides match TRBD1. The CDR3 is made up of 14 amino acids. The J segment lost 5 bases and the V segment lost 6 bases, leaving 7 bases of the junction unmatched. In germline, CDR1 is SNHLY, CDR2 FYNNEI. The DNA for the CDR3 is TGTGCCAGCAGCCGAAATACAGGGGATCAGCCCCAGCATTTT. Its protein is CASSRNTGDQPQHF.

J is TRBJ1-4 and V is TRBV7-9; TRBD1 is a possible D gene (5 bases). The CDR3 covers 16 residues. Trimming pared 8 bases from V and 1 base from J, leaving 17 bases between. Germline CDR1 and CDR2: SEHNR and FQNEAQ (reference sequence). The CDR3, as DNA: TGTGCCAGCGACAGAGGAGACAGATTAACTAATGAAAAACTGTTTTTT. Protein: CASDRGDRLTNEKLFF. The complete variable domain, with remaining parts taken from reference TRBV7-9 and TRBJ1-4, reads DTGVSQNPRHKITKRGQNVTFRCDPISEHNRLYWYRQTLGQGPEFLTYFQNEAQLEKSRLLSDRFSAERPKGSFSTLEIQRTEQGDSAMYLCASDRGDRLTNEKLFFGSGTQLSVL.

This clonotype came up many times. The chain recombines TRBV25-1 with TRBJ2-5; 10 nucleotides agree with TRBD1. This CDR3 region has 15 residues. Germline loops: CDR1 MGHDK, CDR2 SYGVNS. J gave up 5 bases and V 3 bases, and 6 bases lay outside the gene matches. CDR3 sequence (DNA): TGTGCCAGCAGTGAGTCCGCGACAGGGGGCGAGACCCAGTACTTC. Its translation is CASSESATGGETQYF.

The gene calls are TRBV7-8 and TRBJ2-7; 10 bases are shared with TRBD1. The CDR3 length is 14 residues. V dropped 11 bases and J dropped 5; count of bases not matched to a gene: 12. The germline gives CDR1 SGHVS, CDR2 FQNEAQ. CDR3 DNA sequence: TGTGCCGGAGCCCGGGACAGGGGTTCCGACGAGCAGTACTTC. Its translation is CAGARDRGSDEQYF.

This clonotype was counted only a few times. The genes are TRBV20-1 and TRBJ2-7, with D perhaps assigned TRBD1 or TRBD2 (5 bases each). The CDR3 is made up of 14 amino acids. V was clipped by 3 bases and J by 0 bases, with 12 bases between them. Germline lookup yields CDR1 DFQATT and CDR2 SNEGSKA (reference sequence). The chain's CDR3 is CSARGPPTSYEQYF. As DNA, the CDR3 is TGCAGTGCTAGGGGACCACCGACCTCCTACGAGCAGTACTTC.

The rearrangement links TRBV7-8 to TRBJ2-3, with no clear D. CDR3 length equals 12 residues. V dropped 3 bases and J dropped 0 bases, with 1 base sitting between them. Germline lookup yields CDR1 SGHVS and CDR2 FQNEAQ. The CDR3, as DNA: TGTGCCAGCAGCTTGAGCACAGATACGCAGTATTTT. This encodes CASSLSTDTQYF.

Remarks on this clonotype: One base away lies a much larger clone, so this may be a sequencing read error. V and J are TRBV12-3 or TRBV12-4 and TRBJ1-1; TRBD1 matches at 11 bases. This CDR3 contains 14 residues. V shed 8 bases and J 11 bases; nucleotides not matched to a gene: 13. Here the CDR3 DNA reads TGTGCCAGCTCACGGACAGGGGGCGGCGGTGACGCTTTCTTT. Encoded protein: CASSRTGGGGDAFF.

This rearrangement joins TRBV2 to TRBJ1-1; possibly TRBD1 for D (5 bases). CDR3 size: 14 residues. Trimming took off 1 base at V and 5 bases at J, with 11 bases between the two ends. Germline-derived CDR1 and CDR2 are SNHLY and FYNNEI. The CDR3: CASSEVRESTEAFF. The CDR3 nucleotides read TGTGCCAGCAGTGAAGTCAGGGAATCAACTGAAGCTTTCTTT.